These 3 T cell receptor beta chains came from one sample sequenced in a study of cytomegalovirus exposure and HLA in healthy donors. PCR was performed using 60 Vbeta and 13 Jbeta primers. The assay was immunoSEQ multiplex PCR, and TCRdb's table has in-frame clones only and misses some. The table shows 150,000 to 180,000 clones, with about four fifths occurring only once. The material sequenced was PBMCs. These TCRs come from a man younger than 35 in good health and CMV-seronegative.

The chain is built from TRBV6-6 and TRBJ2-3; maybe TRBD2 (6 bases). This CDR3 spans 16 amino acids. V was clipped by 2 bases and J by 3 bases, with 15 bases between them. Germline values: CDR1 MNHNY, CDR2 SVGAGI (reference sequence). CDR3: CASSYAATSRTDTQYF. In DNA, the CDR3 is TGTGCCAGCAGTTACGCGGCAACTAGCCGGACAGATACGCAGTATTTT.

The rearrangement uses TRBV7-9 and TRBJ2-7, with 7 bases fitting TRBD1. Germline assignment: CDR1 SEHNR and CDR2 FQNEAQ (reference sequence). The ends lost 5 bases at V and 5 bases at J; junction bases unmatched: 15. The CDR3 is made up of 16 amino acids. DNA of the CDR3: TGTGCCAGCAGCCACCAAACTACAGGGGCTAGAAACGAGCAGTACTTC. Its protein product is CASSHQTTGARNEQYF.

The chain joins TRBV28 to TRBJ1-2, with no clear D. The CDR3 spans 12 residues. V was clipped by 6 bases and J by 11 bases, with 16 bases between them. The germline V gene has CDR1 MDHEN and CDR2 SYDVKM. The CDR3 DNA is TGTGCCAGCAGGGTCCTGGCAGCGGATTACACCTTC. Protein: CASRVLAADYTF.